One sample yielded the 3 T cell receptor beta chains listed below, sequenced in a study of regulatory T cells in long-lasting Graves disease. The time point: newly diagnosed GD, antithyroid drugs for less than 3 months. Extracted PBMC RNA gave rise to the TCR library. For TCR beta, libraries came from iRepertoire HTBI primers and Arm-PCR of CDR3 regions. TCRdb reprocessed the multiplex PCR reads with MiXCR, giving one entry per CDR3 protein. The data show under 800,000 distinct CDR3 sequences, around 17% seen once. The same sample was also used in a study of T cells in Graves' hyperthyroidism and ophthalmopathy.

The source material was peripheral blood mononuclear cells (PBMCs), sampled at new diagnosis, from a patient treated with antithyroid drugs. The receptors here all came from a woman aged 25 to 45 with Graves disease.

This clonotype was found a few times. CDR3 residues: CAISDPSGTARYEQYF. CDR3 nucleotides: TGTGCCATCAGTGATCCTAGCGGGACGGCGAGATACGAGCAGTACTTC. The chain combines TRBV10-3 with TRBJ2-7, with 9 bases matching TRBD2. There are 16 residues in the CDR3. Per germline, CDR1 ENHRY and CDR2 SYGVKD. The ends lost 3 bases at V and 4 bases at J; junction bases unmatched: 10.

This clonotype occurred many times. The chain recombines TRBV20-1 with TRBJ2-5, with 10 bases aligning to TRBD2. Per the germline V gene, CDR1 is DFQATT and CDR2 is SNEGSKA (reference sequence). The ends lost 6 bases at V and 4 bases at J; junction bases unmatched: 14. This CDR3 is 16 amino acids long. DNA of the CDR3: TGCAGTGCGGTGAGCGGACTAGCGGCATGGATAGAGACCCAGTACTTC. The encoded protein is CSAVSGLAAWIETQYF.

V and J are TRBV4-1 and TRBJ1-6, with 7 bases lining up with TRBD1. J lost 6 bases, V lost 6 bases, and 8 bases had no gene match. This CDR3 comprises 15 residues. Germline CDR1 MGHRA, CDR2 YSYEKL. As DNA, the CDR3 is TGCGCCAGCAGTCCTATGGGACAGCTTAATTCACCCCTCCACTTT. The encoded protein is CASSPMGQLNSPLHF.